This T cell receptor beta chain is drawn from a study of early T cells in non-severe SARS-CoV-2 infection. Study-level background: Chains stayed unpaired after sequencing of bulk RNA from unsorted whole blood.

Trimming took off 0 bases at V and 1 base at J, with 0 bases between the two ends. The germline gives CDR1 KGHDR, CDR2 SFDVKD. The CDR3 totals 12 residues. A single record per CDR3 protein comes from TCRdb applying MiXCR to the 5' RACE reads. The table shows about 59,000 distinct CDR3 sequences, with approximately 13% occurring only once. This specimen consisted of whole blood, obtained at baseline. This chain links TRBV24-1 with TRBJ2-7; D gene uncertain. The TCR comes from an adult who was a healthcare worker with PCR-confirmed SARS-CoV-2 infection or an uninfected control (not recorded which). The CDR3, as DNA: TGTGCCACCAGTGATTTGTCCTACGAGCAGTACTTC. This codes for CATSDLSYEQYF.